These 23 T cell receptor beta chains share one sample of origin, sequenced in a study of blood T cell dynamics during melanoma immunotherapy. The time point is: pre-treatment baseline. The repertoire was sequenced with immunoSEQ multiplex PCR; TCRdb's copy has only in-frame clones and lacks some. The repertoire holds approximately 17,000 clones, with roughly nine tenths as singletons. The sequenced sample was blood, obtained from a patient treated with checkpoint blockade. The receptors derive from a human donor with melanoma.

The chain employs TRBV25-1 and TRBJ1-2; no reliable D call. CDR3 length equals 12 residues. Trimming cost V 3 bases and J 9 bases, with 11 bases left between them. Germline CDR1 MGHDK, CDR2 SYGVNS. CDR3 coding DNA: TGTGCCAGCAGTGACGAACCTTTGAGCTACACCTTC. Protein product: CASSDEPLSYTF.

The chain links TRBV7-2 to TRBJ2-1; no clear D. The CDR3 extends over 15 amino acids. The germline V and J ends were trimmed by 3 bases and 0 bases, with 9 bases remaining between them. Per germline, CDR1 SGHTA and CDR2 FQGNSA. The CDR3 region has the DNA TGTGCCAGCAGCTTCACAGATAGCTCCTACAATGAGCAGTTCTTC. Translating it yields CASSFTDSSYNEQFF.

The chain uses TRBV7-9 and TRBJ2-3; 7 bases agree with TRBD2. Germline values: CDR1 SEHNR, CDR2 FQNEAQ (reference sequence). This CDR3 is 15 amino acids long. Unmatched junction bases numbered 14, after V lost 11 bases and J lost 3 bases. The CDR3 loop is CAVPGGGSETDTQYF. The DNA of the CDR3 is TGTGCCGTCCCGGGCGGCGGGAGCGAGACAGATACGCAGTATTTT.

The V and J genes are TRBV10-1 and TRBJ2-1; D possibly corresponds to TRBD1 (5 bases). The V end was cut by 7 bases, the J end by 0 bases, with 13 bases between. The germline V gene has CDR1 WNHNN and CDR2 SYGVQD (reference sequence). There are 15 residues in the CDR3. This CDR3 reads CASTDRKGSYNEQFF. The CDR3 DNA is TGCGCCAGCACCGACAGAAAAGGCTCCTACAATGAGCAGTTCTTC.

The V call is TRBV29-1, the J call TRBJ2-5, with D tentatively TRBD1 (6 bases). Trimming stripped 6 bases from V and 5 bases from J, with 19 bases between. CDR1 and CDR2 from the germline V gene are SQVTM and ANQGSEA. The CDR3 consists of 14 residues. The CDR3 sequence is CSVDTGSKSETQYF. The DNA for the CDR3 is TGCAGCGTGGACACAGGGAGCAAATCGGAGACCCAGTACTTC.

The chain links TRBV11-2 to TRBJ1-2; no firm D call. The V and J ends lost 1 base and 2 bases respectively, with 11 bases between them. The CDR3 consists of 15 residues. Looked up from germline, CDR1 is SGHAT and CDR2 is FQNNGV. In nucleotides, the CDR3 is TGTGCCAGCAGCTTAGGGGAAGGGCCCAACTATGGCTACACCTTC. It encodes CASSLGEGPNYGYTF.

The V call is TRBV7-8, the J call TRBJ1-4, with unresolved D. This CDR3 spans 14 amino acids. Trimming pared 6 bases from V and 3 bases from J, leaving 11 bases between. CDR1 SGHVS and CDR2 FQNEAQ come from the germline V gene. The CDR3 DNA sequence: TGTGCCAGCAGTAGGTTTGGTGCTAATGAAAAACTGTTTTTT. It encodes CASSRFGANEKLFF. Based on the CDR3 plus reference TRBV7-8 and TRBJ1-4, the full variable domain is GAGVSQSPRYKVAKRGQDVALRCDPISGHVSLFWYQQALGQGPEFLTYFQNEAQLDKSGLPSDRFFAERPEGSVSTLKIQRTQQEDSAVYLCASSRFGANEKLFFGSGTQLSVL.

The CDR3 DNA reads TGTGCCAGCAGCTCAGGACAGAGCTCCTATAATTCACCCCTCCACTTT. Encoded protein: CASSSGQSSYNSPLHF. This chain joins TRBV7-6 and TRBJ1-6, with D perhaps matching TRBD1 (6 bases). This CDR3 region has 16 residues. V was shortened by 4 bases and J by 0 bases, with 10 bases between the two germline ends. Looked up from germline, CDR1 is SGHVS and CDR2 is FNYEAQ.

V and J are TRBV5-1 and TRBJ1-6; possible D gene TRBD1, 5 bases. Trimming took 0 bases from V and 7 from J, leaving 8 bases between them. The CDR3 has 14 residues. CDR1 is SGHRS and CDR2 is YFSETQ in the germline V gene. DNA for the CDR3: TGCGCCAGCAGCTTGGGACAGACGAATTCACCCCTCCACTTT. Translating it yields CASSLGQTNSPLHF.

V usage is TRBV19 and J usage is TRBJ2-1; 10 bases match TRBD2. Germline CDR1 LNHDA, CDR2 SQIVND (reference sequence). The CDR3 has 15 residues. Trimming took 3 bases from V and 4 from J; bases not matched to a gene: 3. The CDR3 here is CASSIRTSGYNEQFF. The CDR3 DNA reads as TGTGCCAGTAGTATTCGGACTAGCGGATACAATGAGCAGTTCTTC. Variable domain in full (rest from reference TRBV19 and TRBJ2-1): DGGITQSPKYLFRKEGQNVTLSCEQNLNHDAMYWYRQDPGQGLRLIYYSQIVNDFQKGDIAEGYSVSREKKESFPLTVTSAQKNPTAFYLCASSIRTSGYNEQFFGPGTRLTVL.

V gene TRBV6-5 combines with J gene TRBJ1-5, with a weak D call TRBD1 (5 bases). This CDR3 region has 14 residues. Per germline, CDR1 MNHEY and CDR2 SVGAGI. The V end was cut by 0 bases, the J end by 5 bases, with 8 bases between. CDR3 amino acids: CASSYSQGDQPQHF. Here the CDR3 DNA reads TGTGCCAGCAGTTACTCTCAGGGTGATCAGCCCCAGCATTTT.

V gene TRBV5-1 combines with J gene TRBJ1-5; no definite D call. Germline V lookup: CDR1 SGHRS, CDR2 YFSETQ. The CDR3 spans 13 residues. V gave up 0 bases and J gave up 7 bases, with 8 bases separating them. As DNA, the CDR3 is TGCGCCAGCAGCTTGGGGGCGGGCCAGCCCCAGCATTTT. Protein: CASSLGAGQPQHF.

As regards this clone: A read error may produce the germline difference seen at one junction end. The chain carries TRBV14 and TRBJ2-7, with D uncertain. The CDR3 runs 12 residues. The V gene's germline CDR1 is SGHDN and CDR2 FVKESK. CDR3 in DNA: TGTGCCAGCAGCCAAGGTTCCGGGCGTATCCCCTTC. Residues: CASSQGSGRIPF.

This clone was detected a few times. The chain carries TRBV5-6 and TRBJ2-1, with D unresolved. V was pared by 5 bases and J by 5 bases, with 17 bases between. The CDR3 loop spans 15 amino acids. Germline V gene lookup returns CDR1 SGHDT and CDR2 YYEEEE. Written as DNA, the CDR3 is TGTGCCAGCAGTCCGAACTCCGCCCCCCACAATGAGCAGTTCTTC. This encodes CASSPNSAPHNEQFF.

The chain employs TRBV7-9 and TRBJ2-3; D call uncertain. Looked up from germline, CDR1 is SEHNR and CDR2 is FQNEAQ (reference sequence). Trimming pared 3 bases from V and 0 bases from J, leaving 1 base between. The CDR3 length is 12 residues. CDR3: CASSFSTDTQYF. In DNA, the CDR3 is TGTGCCAGCAGCTTTAGCACAGATACGCAGTATTTT. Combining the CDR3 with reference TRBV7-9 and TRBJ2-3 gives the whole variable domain DTGVSQNPRHKITKRGQNVTFRCDPISEHNRLYWYRQTLGQGPEFLTYFQNEAQLEKSRLLSDRFSAERPKGSFSTLEIQRTEQGDSAMYLCASSFSTDTQYFGPGTRLTVL.

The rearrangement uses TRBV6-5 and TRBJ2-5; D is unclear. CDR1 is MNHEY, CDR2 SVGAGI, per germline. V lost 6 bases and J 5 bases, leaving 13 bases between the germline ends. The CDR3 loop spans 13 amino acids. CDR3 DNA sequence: TGTGCCAGCAGCCCCGACTTAGGGGAGACCCAGTACTTC. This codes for CASSPDLGETQYF.

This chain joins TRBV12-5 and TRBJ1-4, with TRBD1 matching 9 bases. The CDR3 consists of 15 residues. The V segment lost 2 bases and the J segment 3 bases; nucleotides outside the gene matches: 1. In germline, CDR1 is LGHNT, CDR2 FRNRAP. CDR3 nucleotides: TGTGCTAGTGGTTTGCGACAGGGGGCTAATGAAAAACTGTTTTTT. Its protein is CASGLRQGANEKLFF.

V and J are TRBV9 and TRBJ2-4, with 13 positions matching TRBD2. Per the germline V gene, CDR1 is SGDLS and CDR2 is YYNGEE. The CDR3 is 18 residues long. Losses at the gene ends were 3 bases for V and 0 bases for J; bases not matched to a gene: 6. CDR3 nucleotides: TGTGCCAGCAGCGGCCCACTAGCGGGGGGGCTAGCCAAAAACATTCAGTACTTC. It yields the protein CASSGPLAGGLAKNIQYF.

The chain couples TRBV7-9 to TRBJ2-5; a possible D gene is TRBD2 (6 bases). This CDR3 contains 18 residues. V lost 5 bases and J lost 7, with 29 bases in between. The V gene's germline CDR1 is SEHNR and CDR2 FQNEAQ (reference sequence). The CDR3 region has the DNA TGTGCCAGCAGCGGGGCCCAAGGCGGGGTCCCCACATTTGTGACCCAGTACTTC. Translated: CASSGAQGGVPTFVTQYF.

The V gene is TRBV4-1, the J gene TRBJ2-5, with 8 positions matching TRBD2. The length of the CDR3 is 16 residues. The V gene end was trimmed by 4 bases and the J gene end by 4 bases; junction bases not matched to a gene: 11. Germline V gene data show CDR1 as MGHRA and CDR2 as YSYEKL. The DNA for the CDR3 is TGCGCCAGCAGCCGTACGTGGTTGCTAGCGGGAGAGACCCAGTACTTC. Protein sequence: CASSRTWLLAGETQYF.

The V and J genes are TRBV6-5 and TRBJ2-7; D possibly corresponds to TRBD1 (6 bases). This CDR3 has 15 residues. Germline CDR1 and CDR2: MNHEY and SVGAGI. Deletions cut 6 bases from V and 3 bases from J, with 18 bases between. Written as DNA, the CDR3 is TGTGCCAGCAGCAAGATCAGGGGTCCCCTCTACGAGCAGTACTTC. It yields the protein CASSKIRGPLYEQYF.

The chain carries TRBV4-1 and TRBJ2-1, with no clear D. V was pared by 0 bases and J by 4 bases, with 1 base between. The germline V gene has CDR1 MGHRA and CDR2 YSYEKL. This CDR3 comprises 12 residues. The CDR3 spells CASSQDYNEQFF. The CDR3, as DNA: TGCGCCAGCAGCCAAGATTACAATGAGCAGTTCTTC.

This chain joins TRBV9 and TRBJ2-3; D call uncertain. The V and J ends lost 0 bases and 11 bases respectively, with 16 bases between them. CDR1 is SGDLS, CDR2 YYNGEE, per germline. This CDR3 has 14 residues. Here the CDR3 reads CASSVDPPGQRQYF. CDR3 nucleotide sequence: TGTGCCAGCAGCGTAGACCCCCCGGGCCAGAGGCAGTATTTT.